The T cell receptor beta chain under discussion was sequenced for a study of T cell repertoires in cytomegalovirus infection. As for the study in general: CMV infection together with matching HLA type was indicated by public TCR beta signatures. Study-level points and caveats: Ex vivo responses were dominated by HLA-C-restricted CMV-specific TCR beta clonotypes. Individuals carrying CMV plus the relevant HLA were identified by cumulative frequency of public TCR beta families.

TCRdb called the reads again in MiXCR, with one record for every CDR3 protein. Of a few hundred thousand distinct CDR3 sequences in the sample, more than 9% are singletons; the top ten hold about 3.9%. The CDR3 runs 16 residues. Trimming took off 1 base at V and 4 bases at J, with 16 bases between the two ends. Germline loops: CDR1 LGHNA, CDR2 YSLEER. A note on this clonotype: The antigen remains unidentified.

J is TRBJ1-1 and V is TRBV4-3, with D possibly being TRBD1 (5 bases). Source material: PBMCs. The TCR originated in a human donor in good health (CMV status not recorded). Some clones in this sample may be carry-over from other donors' samples. In nucleotides, the CDR3 is TGCGCCAGCAGCCAAGTCGCGGTGGGGCTTGCCACTGAAGCTTTCTTT. Amino acids: CASSQVAVGLATEAFF.